This T cell receptor (beta chain) was captured in a study of T-cell memory formation after mild COVID-19. Overall study results and limits: CD4+ contracting clones were mainly CM and EM; CD8+ ones, EMRA.

This clonotype has only a few counts. No antigen is known for it. With 5 bases clipped from V and 1 base from J, the junction kept 7 bases outside the gene matches. Germline CDR1 DFQATT, CDR2 SNEGSKA (reference sequence). The CDR3 is 14 amino acids. Constant-segment primers were used for 5'RACE, and the resulting TCR alpha and TCR beta cDNA libraries carried sample barcodes and UMIs. MiXCR, run by TCRdb on the 5' RACE reads, gives a single entry per CDR3 protein. The table lists a few hundred thousand distinct CDR3 sequences, about a sixth of them singletons. The chain employs TRBV20-1 and TRBJ2-7; 8 nucleotides match TRBD1. The sequenced sample was PBMCs or a T cell subset sorted from them (not recorded which). The source is a man younger than 35 who had mild COVID-19 (a few samples of this study predate the infection). Cell type and time point are not known. CDR3 bases: TGCAGTGCTTCCCGCGGGACAGGTTCCTACGAGCAGTACTTC. It codes for CSASRGTGSYEQYF.